This T cell receptor beta chain came from a study of tumor-infiltrating lymphocytes in localized non-small cell lung cancer. Study information: From each patient, both tumor and uninvolved lung, non-adjacent to tumor, were sampled. General study points: Higher tumor T cell infiltration than in uninvolved lung was supported by TCRbeta sequencing. Different pieces of the same tissue were used for each assay. Tumor T-cell fraction was not associated with recurrence-free survival.

Generated by immunoSEQ multiplex PCR, the TCRdb table keeps only in-frame clones and is missing some. The table records 11,000 or so clones, 84% of them present only once. For this clone: Antigen: not known.

The germline V gene encodes CDR1 SSHAT and CDR2 FNYEAQ (reference sequence). Trimming stripped 4 bases from V and 11 bases from J, with 17 bases between. This CDR3 is built from 13 residues. The sample comprised lung tumor tissue. The V and J genes are TRBV7-7 and TRBJ2-5, with D possibly being TRBD2 (6 bases). The source of this sequence is a human donor with non-small cell lung cancer. The CDR3 spells CASSSVWGERQYF. For the CDR3, the DNA is TGTGCCAGCAGCTCTGTTTGGGGGGAGAGGCAGTACTTC.